This T cell receptor (beta chain) originates from a study of spatial heterogeneity in lung cancer (dated by TCRdb to the late 2010s). Regarding the research as a whole: Beta-chain transcripts were consistently detected in greater numbers than alpha-chain transcripts, which likely reflects a higher abundance of beta-chain transcripts. In the raw uncorrected reads, each unique combination of TCR and UMI appeared more than ten times on average. TCR transcript counts in tumor regions correlated strongly with a T cell transcriptional module score from matched bulk RNA-seq. Nonsynonymous mutation counts, determined by whole-exome sequencing of tumor tissue, were related to features of the TCR repertoire. TCR alpha and beta repertoires were quantitatively compared across multiple tumor regions, matched nontumor lung and blood in non-small cell lung cancer. At surgery, hundreds of tumor regions, 61 to 75 matched nontumor lung samples and 56 PBMC samples were TCR-sequenced for both alpha and beta chains. General conclusions and limits of the study: Counts of ubiquitous and regional expanded TCRs correlated with counts of ubiquitous and regional nonsynonymous mutations, respectively. The number of expanded intratumoral alpha and beta TCRs correlated with the tumor nonsynonymous mutation count. Confirming at a functional level the hypothesis that regional TCRs recognize regional mutations was considered to require additional single-cell paired TCR alpha and beta sequencing. TCR-seq coverage of tumor T cells was estimated to be only around 7.3% for alpha chains and more than 11% for beta chains.

This clonotype appeared a few times. No cognate antigen has been identified for it. Base qualities are not provided; no much larger clone lies one nucleotide away. Libraries were made using 5' RACE. The listed sequencing device is NextSeq 500. The TCR library protocol attached a unique molecular identifier to each TCR cDNA molecule to allow correction of PCR and sequencing errors. On the study's bioinformatics: Decombinator tools were used for TCR identification, UMI-based error correction and CDR3 extraction. TCRs above a frequency of 2 per 1,000, corresponding to the top 1% of the tumor frequency distribution, were defined as expanded. Expanded tumor TCRs statistically deemed absent (corrected P<0.05) from at least one tumor region were classed as regional, and all other expanded tumor TCRs were classed as ubiquitous. Rényi diversity was computed with the R vegan package after subsampling each repertoire 100 times to 5,000 TCRs. CDR3 similarity networks were constructed using string-kernel similarity of amino acid triplets, with links drawn between CDR3s whose pairwise similarity was above 0.82. TCRdb took the public reads, trimmed them with fastp at Q25, ran MiXCR for clone calling and kept in-frame beta chains. Rows are unified per CDR3 protein, each entry keeping the most common DNA and genes. The V and J calls follow TCRdb's processing rather than the paper's. This sample gives 2,500 or so distinct CDR3 sequences in total; approximately 6% of them show up just once. The leading ten clones occupy around 9.8% of the sample.

CDR1 is given as MGHRA and CDR2 as YSYEKL, both from the germline V gene. Measured from the cysteine to the phenylalanine, the CDR3 is 15 residues long. Kept here is only the CDR3 DNA, which spans 45 bases and is read in frame from base 1. V ends up 9 bases short and J 3 bases short, with an unmatched junction base count of 8. The time point label, read with the paper, signifies: sample taken at primary tumor resection. Donors were around 71 patients with early-stage, untreated non-small cell lung cancer from the lung TRACERx cohort. Without any cell sorting, TCR sequencing was performed on whole RNA extracted either from tumor and nontumor lung tissue or from cryopreserved PBMC samples. Only patients with enough RNA available from two or more tumor regions were chosen for TCR sequencing. Tumor and adjacent nontumor lung specimens were reviewed by a lung pathologist before selection.

The sequencing used lung tumor tissue, collected at surgery. Recombination linked TRBV4-1 to TRBJ2-1; 10 central bases correspond to TRBD1. The receptor's source is a male donor with early-stage non-small cell lung cancer. Read as DNA, the sequence is TGCGCCAGTTCAAGGGGGACAGGGGTCTACAATGAGCAGTTCTTC. Its coded protein is CASSRGTGVYNEQFF.